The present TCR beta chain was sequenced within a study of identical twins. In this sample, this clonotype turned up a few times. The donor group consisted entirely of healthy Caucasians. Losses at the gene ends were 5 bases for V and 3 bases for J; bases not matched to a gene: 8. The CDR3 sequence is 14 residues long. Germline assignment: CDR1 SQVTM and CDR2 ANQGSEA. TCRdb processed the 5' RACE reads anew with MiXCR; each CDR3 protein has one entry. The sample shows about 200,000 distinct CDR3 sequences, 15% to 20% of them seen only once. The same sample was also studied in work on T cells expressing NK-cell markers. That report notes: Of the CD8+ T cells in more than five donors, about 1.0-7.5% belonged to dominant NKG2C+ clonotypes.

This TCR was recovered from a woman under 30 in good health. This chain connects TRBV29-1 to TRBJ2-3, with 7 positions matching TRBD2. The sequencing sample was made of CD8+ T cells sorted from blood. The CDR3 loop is CSVRQAGDTDTQYF. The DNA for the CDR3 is TGCAGCGTTCGTCAGGCGGGGGATACAGATACGCAGTATTTT.